A selection of T cell receptor beta chains follows, all from one sample in a study of cytomegalovirus exposure and HLA in healthy donors. Clones were read by immunoSEQ multiplex PCR, and TCRdb kept only the in-frame ones, dropping some. Of 60,000 or so clones listed, around 80% were seen once; the top ten hold under 25%. The sequencing input was PBMCs. The receptors derive from a woman in her thirties or forties in good health and CMV-seropositive. Each CDR3 is given with its conserved first and last residue. Fields, in order: J gene, V gene, clone size, D gene, CDR3 DNA, CDR3 protein. The D gene is left open where the match is weak. Clone sizes are given selectively: once, few, many, or a class where the clone is expanded.

j_gene: TRBJ2-1
v_gene: TRBV25-1
abundance: .
d_gene: .
CDR3nt: TGTGCCAGCAGTGACCCGCGGCAGAATGAGCAGTTCTTC
CDR3aa: CASSDPRQNEQFF

j_gene: TRBJ2-7
v_gene: TRBV28
abundance: .
d_gene: .
CDR3nt: TGTGCCAGCAGGGCGCCCGGGGGCTACGAGCAGTACTTC
CDR3aa: CASRAPGGYEQYF

j_gene: TRBJ2-1
v_gene: TRBV19
abundance: .
d_gene: TRBD1
CDR3nt: TGTGCCAGTAGTCCACAGGGGTCTGAGCAGTTCTTC
CDR3aa: CASSPQGSEQFF

j_gene: TRBJ1-1
v_gene: TRBV7-2
abundance: .
d_gene: .
CDR3nt: TGTGCCAGCAGCCTACAGGCCCGGGGGGACACTGAAGCTTTCTTT
CDR3aa: CASSLQARGDTEAFF

j_gene: TRBJ2-3
v_gene: TRBV10-1
abundance: .
d_gene: TRBD1
CDR3nt: TGCGCCAGCAGTGAAGGAACAGGGGGCAGTTATACGCAGTATTTT
CDR3aa: CASSEGTGGSYTQYF

j_gene: TRBJ1-4
v_gene: TRBV5-5
abundance: .
d_gene: .
CDR3nt: TGTGCCAGCAGCTTGGGGAAAGGGAGTGAAAAACTGTTTTTT
CDR3aa: CASSLGKGSEKLFF

j_gene: TRBJ2-3
v_gene: TRBV5-1
abundance: .
d_gene: TRBD2
CDR3nt: TGCGCCAGCGCCGGCGGGGGGCACACAGATACGCAGTATTTT
CDR3aa: CASAGGGHTDTQYF

j_gene: TRBJ1-1
v_gene: TRBV6-6
abundance: once
d_gene: .
CDR3nt: TGTGCCAGCAGTTACTACAGGTCGAGCACTGAAGCTTTCTTT
CDR3aa: CASSYYRSSTEAFF

j_gene: TRBJ1-1
v_gene: TRBV10-1
abundance: once
d_gene: .
CDR3nt: TGCGCCAGCAGTGACCGGGACACTGAAGCTTTCTTT
CDR3aa: CASSDRDTEAFF

j_gene: TRBJ1-1
v_gene: TRBV6-4
abundance: .
d_gene: TRBD1
CDR3nt: TGTGCCAGCAGTGACACGGACAGGGGGAGGGAAGCTTTCTTT
CDR3aa: CASSDTDRGREAFF

j_gene: TRBJ2-1
v_gene: TRBV27
abundance: .
d_gene: TRBD2
CDR3nt: TGTGCCAGCAAAGGACTAGCGGGGTTGAGCTCCTACAATGAGCAGTTCTTC
CDR3aa: CASKGLAGLSSYNEQFF

j_gene: TRBJ1-3
v_gene: TRBV6-5
abundance: .
d_gene: .
CDR3nt: TGTGCCAGCAGTTACCGCCCAGACTCTGGAAACACCATATATTTT
CDR3aa: CASSYRPDSGNTIYF

j_gene: TRBJ2-1
v_gene: TRBV29-1
abundance: .
d_gene: .
CDR3nt: TGCAGCGTTGGCAGGACTCTTAGCTTTGAGCAGTTCTTC
CDR3aa: CSVGRTLSFEQFF

j_gene: TRBJ2-1
v_gene: TRBV7-2
abundance: .
d_gene: .
CDR3nt: TGTGCCAGCAGCTTAGTTAGGGACTTATACAATGAGCAGTTCTTC
CDR3aa: CASSLVRDLYNEQFF

j_gene: TRBJ1-3
v_gene: TRBV9
abundance: once
d_gene: .
CDR3nt: TGTGCCAGCAGCGTAGGGGGCGTCTCTGGAAACACCATATATTTT
CDR3aa: CASSVGGVSGNTIYF

j_gene: TRBJ2-7
v_gene: TRBV28
abundance: .
d_gene: .
CDR3nt: TGTGCCAGCGGCGGGACTCAACTCGAGCAGTACTTC
CDR3aa: CASGGTQLEQYF

j_gene: TRBJ1-2
v_gene: TRBV25-1
abundance: .
d_gene: TRBD1
CDR3nt: TGTGCCAGCCCTTCGGGACAGGGTCGTTTCCACTATGGCTACACCTTC
CDR3aa: CASPSGQGRFHYGYTF

j_gene: TRBJ1-1
v_gene: TRBV6-1
abundance: once
d_gene: .
CDR3nt: TGTGCCATCTTTCGTGCGGCATCCACCCCCGGGGAAGCTTTCTTT
CDR3aa: CAIFRAASTPGEAFF

j_gene: TRBJ2-3
v_gene: TRBV30
abundance: .
d_gene: .
CDR3nt: TGTGCCTGGACCCGGGAACTATTCGGCACAGATACGCAGTATTTT
CDR3aa: CAWTRELFGTDTQYF

j_gene: TRBJ2-1
v_gene: TRBV5-1
abundance: once
d_gene: .
CDR3nt: TGCGCCAGTAAACCGGGTTTAGACAATGAGCAGTTCTTC
CDR3aa: CASKPGLDNEQFF

j_gene: TRBJ1-4
v_gene: TRBV9
abundance: .
d_gene: .
CDR3nt: TGTGCCAGCAGCGCGGGGGGTACGGCACCTGAAAAACTGTTTTTT
CDR3aa: CASSAGGTAPEKLFF

j_gene: TRBJ2-7
v_gene: TRBV30
abundance: .
d_gene: TRBD1
CDR3nt: TGTGCCTTGACAGGGGGAGGCTACGAGCAGTACTTC
CDR3aa: CALTGGGYEQYF

j_gene: TRBJ2-1
v_gene: TRBV6-6
abundance: .
d_gene: TRBD1
CDR3nt: TGTGCCAGCTACGGGACAGGGAACAACAATGAGCAGTTCTTC
CDR3aa: CASYGTGNNNEQFF

j_gene: TRBJ2-1
v_gene: TRBV14
abundance: .
d_gene: TRBD1
CDR3nt: TGTGCCAGCAGCCCGACGGACAGGGGGCGCCTGAAACAGTTCTTC
CDR3aa: CASSPTDRGRLKQFF

j_gene: TRBJ2-3
v_gene: TRBV2
abundance: .
d_gene: TRBD2
CDR3nt: TGTGCCAGCAGTAGGGGCGGGGGAGGCACAGATACGCAGTATTTT
CDR3aa: CASSRGGGGTDTQYF

j_gene: TRBJ2-7
v_gene: TRBV7-9
abundance: .
d_gene: TRBD1
CDR3nt: TGTGCCAGCAGCGCCGGGACAGGGGTTCGGGAGCAGTACTTC
CDR3aa: CASSAGTGVREQYF

j_gene: TRBJ2-6
v_gene: TRBV10-2
abundance: .
d_gene: .
CDR3nt: TGCGCCAGCAACTACGGAACGTCTGGGGCCAACGTCCTGACTTTC
CDR3aa: CASNYGTSGANVLTF

j_gene: TRBJ1-2
v_gene: TRBV12-2
abundance: .
d_gene: .
CDR3nt: TGTGCAAGTCGCTTAGACGCTAGCGAGTGTAACTATGGCTACACCTTC
CDR3aa: CASRLDASECNYGYTF

j_gene: TRBJ1-2
v_gene: TRBV30
abundance: .
d_gene: .
CDR3nt: TGTGCCTGGAGTATTATGGGCGCAAACTATGGCTACACCTTC
CDR3aa: CAWSIMGANYGYTF

j_gene: TRBJ1-2
v_gene: TRBV5-6
abundance: .
d_gene: .
CDR3nt: TGTGCCAGCAGCTATACTGGGGCCTCTAACTATGGCTACACCTTC
CDR3aa: CASSYTGASNYGYTF

j_gene: TRBJ2-7
v_gene: TRBV19
abundance: .
d_gene: TRBD1
CDR3nt: TGTGCCAGTAGTATAGGCGGACAGGACTCCTACGAGCAGTACTTC
CDR3aa: CASSIGGQDSYEQYF

j_gene: TRBJ1-1
v_gene: TRBV9
abundance: .
d_gene: .
CDR3nt: TGTGCCAGCAGCACCGGGGGGGGCTCAGTCACTGAAGCTTTCTTT
CDR3aa: CASSTGGGSVTEAFF

j_gene: TRBJ1-6
v_gene: TRBV5-4
abundance: .
d_gene: .
CDR3nt: TGTGCCAGCAGCTTGGACAGCTATAATTCACCCCTCCACTTT
CDR3aa: CASSLDSYNSPLHF

j_gene: TRBJ1-1
v_gene: TRBV13
abundance: .
d_gene: .
CDR3nt: TGTGCCAGCACAAGGGGGTATGGCACTGAAGCTTTCTTT
CDR3aa: CASTRGYGTEAFF

j_gene: TRBJ1-2
v_gene: TRBV5-1
abundance: .
d_gene: TRBD1
CDR3nt: TGCGCCAGCAGCCCTTACAGGGGACGGGATGGCTACACCTTC
CDR3aa: CASSPYRGRDGYTF

j_gene: TRBJ1-3
v_gene: TRBV4-2
abundance: .
d_gene: .
CDR3nt: TGTGCCAGCAGCCAAGATGGGGCAGGAGGAAACACCATATATTTT
CDR3aa: CASSQDGAGGNTIYF

j_gene: TRBJ2-3
v_gene: TRBV7-2
abundance: few
d_gene: TRBD2
CDR3nt: TGTGCCAGCAGCTTACGGGGGGGCACAGATACGCAGTATTTT
CDR3aa: CASSLRGGTDTQYF

j_gene: TRBJ1-1
v_gene: TRBV5-1
abundance: .
d_gene: .
CDR3nt: TGCGCCAGCAGCTTGGGAGAGACCGGGGGAGCTTTCTTT
CDR3aa: CASSLGETGGAFF

j_gene: TRBJ2-1
v_gene: TRBV5-6
abundance: .
d_gene: .
CDR3nt: TGTGCCAGCAGCTTGGGGAGTGTGGTGGTCTACAATGAGCAGTTCTTC
CDR3aa: CASSLGSVVVYNEQFF

j_gene: TRBJ1-1
v_gene: TRBV5-1
abundance: .
d_gene: .
CDR3nt: TGCGCCAGCAGCTTGGGTTTCGGGGGGGCAAACACTGAAGCTTTCTTT
CDR3aa: CASSLGFGGANTEAFF

j_gene: TRBJ1-2
v_gene: TRBV18
abundance: .
d_gene: .
CDR3nt: TGTGCCAGCTCACCCGGGGTTCGGGGAGACTATGGCTACACCTTC
CDR3aa: CASSPGVRGDYGYTF

j_gene: TRBJ2-3
v_gene: TRBV5-1
abundance: once
d_gene: TRBD2
CDR3nt: TGCGCCAGCAGCTCCCGCCCGTTAAGCGGGGGCACAGATACGCAGTATTTT
CDR3aa: CASSSRPLSGGTDTQYF

j_gene: TRBJ1-2
v_gene: TRBV6-1
abundance: .
d_gene: .
CDR3nt: TGTGCCAGCAGTGAACGGGGGAACTATGGCTACACCTTC
CDR3aa: CASSERGNYGYTF

j_gene: TRBJ2-1
v_gene: TRBV5-1
abundance: once
d_gene: TRBD1
CDR3nt: TGCGCCAGCAGCTTGCGCCAGGGGGCGTTTGAGCAGTTCTTC
CDR3aa: CASSLRQGAFEQFF

j_gene: TRBJ2-7
v_gene: TRBV5-8
abundance: .
d_gene: .
CDR3nt: TGTGCCAGCAGGCAGACATACTCCTACGAGCAGTACTTC
CDR3aa: CASRQTYSYEQYF

j_gene: TRBJ2-7
v_gene: TRBV19
abundance: few
d_gene: .
CDR3nt: TGTGCCAGTAGTCCAGGACAGGGCAGTGGAGCGGGGGGCCGGAGGCAGTACTTC
CDR3aa: CASSPGQGSGAGGRRQYF

j_gene: TRBJ2-7
v_gene: TRBV13
abundance: .
d_gene: .
CDR3nt: TGTGCCAGCAGCTTAGGCCTTACCTACGAGCAGTACTTC
CDR3aa: CASSLGLTYEQYF